A selection of T cell receptor beta chains follows, all from one sample in a study of CD8 T cells in ankylosing spondylitis. TCRdb analysed the 5' RACE reads with MiXCR anew, one entry per CDR3 protein. This table holds 250,000 to 400,000 distinct CDR3 sequences, roughly 11% found once. Sequenced: blood, either unsorted or a sorted T cell fraction (not recorded which). The receptor source for this set is a female donor with ankylosing spondylitis or in good health (not recorded which). Both conserved end residues are part of each CDR3. The D gene is left open where the match is weak. Clone size is stated in some rows and not others, as once, few, many or a class when expanded.

V gene	clone size	D gene	J gene	CDR3 DNA	CDR3 protein
TRBV28	many	-	TRBJ1-2	TGTGCCAGCAGTCTGGGGGTTAACTATGGCTACACCTTC	CASSLGVNYGYTF
TRBV5-1	many	-	TRBJ1-2	TGCGCCAGCAGCATAGCTGGGGGTAACTATGGCTACACCTTC	CASSIAGGNYGYTF
TRBV12-3/TRBV12-4	many	-	TRBJ2-7	TGTGCCAGCAGTTTCAGACAGGGAGGTTACGAGCAGTACTTC	CASSFRQGGYEQYF
TRBV7-2	many	TRBD1	TRBJ2-2	TGTGCCAGCAGCTCCACAGGGACAGGGGTTGGCGGGGAGCTGTTTTTT	CASSSTGTGVGGELFF
TRBV20-1	few	-	TRBJ2-2	TGCAGTGCTAGAGATCCGCAGGGTTCCGGGGAGCTGTTTTTT	CSARDPQGSGELFF
TRBV5-1	many	-	TRBJ2-3	TGCGCCAGCATGGCGGGCGAAGTCACAGATACGCAGTATTTT	CASMAGEVTDTQYF
TRBV5-1	few	TRBD2	TRBJ2-2	TGCGCCAGCAGCCGGGGACTAGCGGGGGGTGCGAACACCGGGGAGCTGTTTTTT	CASSRGLAGGANTGELFF
TRBV12-3/TRBV12-4	few	-	TRBJ2-2	TGTGCCAGCAGTTTCAGGGAGGTTAACACCGGGGAGCTGTTTTTT	CASSFREVNTGELFF
TRBV6-2/TRBV6-3	-	TRBD1	TRBJ2-3	TGTGCCAGCAGCCCAGGGGCAAACAGGGGGCCTGCAGATACGCAGTATTTT	CASSPGANRGPADTQYF
TRBV20-1	many	-	TRBJ2-1	TGCAGTGCTAGACCCCGGGGTTGGACGTCAGCCAGTGAGCAGTTCTTC	CSARPRGWTSASEQFF
TRBV7-2	many	-	TRBJ2-7	TGTGCCAGCAGCCTACAATATGCCTCCTACGAGCAGTACTTC	CASSLQYASYEQYF
TRBV29-1	many	TRBD1	TRBJ2-2	TGCAGCGTTTACAGGGGGCACACCGGGGAGCTGTTTTTT	CSVYRGHTGELFF
TRBV5-1	many	-	TRBJ1-5	TGCGCCAGCAGCTTGGGAAACAAGGATCAGCCCCAGCATTTT	CASSLGNKDQPQHF
TRBV4-3	many	-	TRBJ1-1	TGCGCCAGCAGCCCGGCGGACAGGAACACTGAAGCTTTCTTT	CASSPADRNTEAFF
TRBV14	few	-	TRBJ2-3	TGTGCCAGCAGCCAAGAAGCCCAGACCGTGGGCCCGGATACGCAGTATTTT	CASSQEAQTVGPDTQYF
TRBV29-1	many	TRBD1	TRBJ1-2	TGCAGCGTTGAAGATGGGACAGGCGTCTATGGCTACACCTTC	CSVEDGTGVYGYTF
TRBV10-3	-	TRBD1	TRBJ2-7	TGTGCCATCTCCCGGGACAGGGCCTACGAGCAGTACTTC	CAISRDRAYEQYF
TRBV30	-	-	TRBJ2-3	TGTGCCTCGACCGGGGGACAGCGAGCAGATACGCAGTATTTT	CASTGGQRADTQYF
TRBV14	many	TRBD1	TRBJ2-3	TGTGCCAGCAGCCAAGATCGGAGACAGGGGTCAGATACGCAGTATTTT	CASSQDRRQGSDTQYF
TRBV9	-	-	TRBJ1-6	TGTGCCAGCAGCGTGGTCCCCCGGAATGGGGGTCGATATCGGGGACCCCTCCACTTT	CASSVVPRNGGRYRGPLHF
TRBV20-1	many	-	TRBJ2-1	TGCAGTGCTAGCCTCGTTCGGTCAGGAAATGAGCAGTTCTTC	CSASLVRSGNEQFF
TRBV20-1	-	-	TRBJ2-3	TGCAGTGCTAGAGATAGCGCTTTGTGCACAGATACGCAGTATTTT	CSARDSALCTDTQYF
TRBV3-1	many	-	TRBJ1-1	TGTGCCAGCAGCCAAGAAACTGAAGCTTTCTTT	CASSQETEAFF
TRBV7-7	-	-	TRBJ2-5	TGTGCCAGCAGCTTAGGCAGAGGACAGCAAGAGACCCAGTACTTC	CASSLGRGQQETQYF
TRBV20-1	many	-	TRBJ1-1	TGCAGTGCTAGAGGGTTTGGGGTCGGACTCTCAGAGGGTTTGGACACTGAAGCTTTCTTT	CSARGFGVGLSEGLDTEAFF
TRBV5-1	few	-	TRBJ1-1	TGCGCCAGCAGTTCAATCTCGACGGGGAACACTGAAGCTTTCTTT	CASSSISTGNTEAFF
TRBV10-2	many	-	TRBJ2-1	TGCGCCAGCTGCGGTTCGGTCCGGACAGACTCCTACAATGAGCAGTTCTTC	CASCGSVRTDSYNEQFF
TRBV23-1	-	-	TRBJ2-4	TGCGCCAGCATAGGTCGCGGGGCCAAAAACATTCAGTACTTC	CASIGRGAKNIQYF
TRBV5-1	many	TRBD1	TRBJ2-2	TGCGCCAGCAGCTGGGGCGACAGGGAGATCGGGGAGCTGTTTTTT	CASSWGDREIGELFF
TRBV7-6	many	-	TRBJ1-6	TGTGCCAGCAGCTTAGAGGCAGATCCGTATAATTCACCCCTCCACTTT	CASSLEADPYNSPLHF
TRBV7-9	few	-	TRBJ2-7	TGTGCCAGCAGCTTAGACACTACCTACGAGCAGTACTTC	CASSLDTTYEQYF
TRBV28	-	-	TRBJ2-2	TGTGCCAGCAGTCCTGGACTGTGGGCATCCGGGGAGCTGTTTTTT	CASSPGLWASGELFF
TRBV27	many	TRBD2	TRBJ2-5	TGTGCCAGCACGTGGAAAGCGGGAGGTCCTAGGGAGACCCAGTACTTC	CASTWKAGGPRETQYF